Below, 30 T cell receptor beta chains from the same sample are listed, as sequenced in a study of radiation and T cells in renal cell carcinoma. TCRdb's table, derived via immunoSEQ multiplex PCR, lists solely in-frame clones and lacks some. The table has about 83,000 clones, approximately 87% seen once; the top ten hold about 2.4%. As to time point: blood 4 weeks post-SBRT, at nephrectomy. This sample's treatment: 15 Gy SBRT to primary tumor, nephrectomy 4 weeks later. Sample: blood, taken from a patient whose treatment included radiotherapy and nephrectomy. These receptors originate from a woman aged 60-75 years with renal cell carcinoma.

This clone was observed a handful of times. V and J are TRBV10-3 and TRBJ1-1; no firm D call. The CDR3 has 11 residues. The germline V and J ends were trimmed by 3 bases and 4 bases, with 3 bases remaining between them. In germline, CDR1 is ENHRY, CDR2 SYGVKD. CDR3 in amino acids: CAISDLTEAFF. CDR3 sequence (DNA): TGTGCCATCAGTGATCTCACTGAAGCTTTCTTT.

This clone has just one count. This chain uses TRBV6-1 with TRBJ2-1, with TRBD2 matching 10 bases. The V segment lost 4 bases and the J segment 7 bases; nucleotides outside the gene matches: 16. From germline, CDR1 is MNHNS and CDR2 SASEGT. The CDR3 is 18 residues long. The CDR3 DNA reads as TGTGCCAGCAGTGGGGTGGGATGGACTAGCGGCCCGTTGAATGAGCAGTTCTTC. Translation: CASSGVGWTSGPLNEQFF.

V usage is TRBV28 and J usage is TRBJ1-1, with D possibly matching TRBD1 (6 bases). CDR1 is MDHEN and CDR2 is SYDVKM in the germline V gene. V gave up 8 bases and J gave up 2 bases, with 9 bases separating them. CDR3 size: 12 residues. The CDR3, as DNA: TGTGCCAGCGGGGGGCGTAACACTGAAGCTTTCTTT. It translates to CASGGRNTEAFF.

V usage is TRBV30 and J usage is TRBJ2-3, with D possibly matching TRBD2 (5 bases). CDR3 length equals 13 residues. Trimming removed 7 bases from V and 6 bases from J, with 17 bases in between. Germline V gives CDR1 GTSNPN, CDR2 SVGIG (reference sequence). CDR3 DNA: TGTGCCTACGGAGGCGGTGGAATGGATACGCAGTATTTT. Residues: CAYGGGGMDTQYF. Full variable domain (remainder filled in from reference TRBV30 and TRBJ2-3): SQTIHQWPATLVQPVGSPLSLECTVEGTSNPNLYWYRQAAGRGLQLLFYSVGIGQISSEVPQNLSASRPQDRQFILSSKKLLLSDSGFYLCAYGGGGMDTQYFGPGTRLTVL.

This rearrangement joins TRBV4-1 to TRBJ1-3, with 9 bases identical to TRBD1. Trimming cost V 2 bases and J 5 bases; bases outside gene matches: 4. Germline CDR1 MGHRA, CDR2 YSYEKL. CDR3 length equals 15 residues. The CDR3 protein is CASSQQDRGRNTIYF. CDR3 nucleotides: TGCGCCAGCAGCCAACAGGACAGGGGTAGAAACACCATATATTTT.

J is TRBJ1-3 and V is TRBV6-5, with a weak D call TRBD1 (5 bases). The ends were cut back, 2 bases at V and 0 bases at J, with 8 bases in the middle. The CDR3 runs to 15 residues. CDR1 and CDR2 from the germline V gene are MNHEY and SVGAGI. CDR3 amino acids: CASSYPGISGNTIYF. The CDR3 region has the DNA TGTGCCAGCAGTTACCCAGGGATCTCTGGAAACACCATATATTTT.

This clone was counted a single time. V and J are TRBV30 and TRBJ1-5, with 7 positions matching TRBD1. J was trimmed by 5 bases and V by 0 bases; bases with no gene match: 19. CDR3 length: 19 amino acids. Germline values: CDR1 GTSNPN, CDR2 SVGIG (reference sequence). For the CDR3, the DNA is TGTGCCTGGAGTGTATTCGGAACAGGGGCCGGGCAGGGGTATCAGCCCCAGCATTTT. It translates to CAWSVFGTGAGQGYQPQHF.

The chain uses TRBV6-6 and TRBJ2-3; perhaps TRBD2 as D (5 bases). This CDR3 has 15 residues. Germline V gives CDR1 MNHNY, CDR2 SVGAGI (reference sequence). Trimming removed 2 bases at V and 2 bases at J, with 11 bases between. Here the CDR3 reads CASSYELGDTDTQYF. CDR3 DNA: TGTGCCAGCAGTTACGAACTCGGGGACACAGATACGCAGTATTTT.

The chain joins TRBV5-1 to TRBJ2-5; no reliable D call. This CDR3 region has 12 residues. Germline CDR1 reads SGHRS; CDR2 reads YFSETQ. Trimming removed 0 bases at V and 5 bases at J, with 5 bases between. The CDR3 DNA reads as TGCGCCAGCAGCTTGGACATGGAGACCCAGTACTTC. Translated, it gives CASSLDMETQYF.

The DNA for the CDR3 is TGTGCCAGCAGTTTATGGACTAGCTCTAAGAATGAGCAGTTCTTC. It is translated as CASSLWTSSKNEQFF. The rearrangement joins TRBV27 to TRBJ2-1; 8 positions match TRBD2. This CDR3 has 15 residues. The germline gives CDR1 MNHEY, CDR2 SMNVEV (reference sequence). Losses at the gene ends were 1 base for V and 7 bases for J; bases not matched to a gene: 6.

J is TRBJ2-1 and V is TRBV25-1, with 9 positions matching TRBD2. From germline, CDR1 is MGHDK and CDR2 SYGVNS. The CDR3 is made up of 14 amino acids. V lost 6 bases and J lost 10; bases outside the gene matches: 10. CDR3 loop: CASSTLAGTVEQFF. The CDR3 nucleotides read TGTGCCAGCAGCACGCTAGCGGGGACTGTCGAGCAGTTCTTC.

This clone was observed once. The CDR3 nucleotides read TGCAGCGTTGATGAGCAGTTCTTC. It encodes CSVDEQFF. The genes are TRBV29-1 and TRBJ2-1; the D is unclear. From germline, CDR1 is SQVTM and CDR2 ANQGSEA. Trimming shortened V by 3 bases and J by 9 bases, and 0 bases separated the two germline ends. CDR3 length: 8 amino acids.

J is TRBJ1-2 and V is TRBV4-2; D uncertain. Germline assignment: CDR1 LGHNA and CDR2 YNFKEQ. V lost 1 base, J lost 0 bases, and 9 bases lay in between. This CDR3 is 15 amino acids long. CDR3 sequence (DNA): TGTGCCAGCAGCCAAGGTCCTACAACTAACTATGGCTACACCTTC. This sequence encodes CASSQGPTTNYGYTF.

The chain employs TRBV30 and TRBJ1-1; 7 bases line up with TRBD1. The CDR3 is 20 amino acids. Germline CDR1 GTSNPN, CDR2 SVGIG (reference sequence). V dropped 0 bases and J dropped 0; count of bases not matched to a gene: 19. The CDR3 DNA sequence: TGTGCCTGGAGTGTACCACAGGGGCTGCAAAGAGTCGCCGTGAACACTGAAGCTTTCTTT. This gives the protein CAWSVPQGLQRVAVNTEAFF.

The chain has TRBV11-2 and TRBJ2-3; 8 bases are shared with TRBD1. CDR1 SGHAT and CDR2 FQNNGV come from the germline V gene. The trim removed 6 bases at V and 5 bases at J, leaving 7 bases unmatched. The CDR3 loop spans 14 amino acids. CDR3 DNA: TGTGCCAGCAGTGACAGGGGTCGGGGAGATACGCAGTATTTT. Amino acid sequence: CASSDRGRGDTQYF.

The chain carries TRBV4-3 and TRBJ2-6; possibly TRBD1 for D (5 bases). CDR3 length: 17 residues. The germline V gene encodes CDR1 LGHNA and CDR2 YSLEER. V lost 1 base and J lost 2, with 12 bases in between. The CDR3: CASSQVPWGAGANVLTF. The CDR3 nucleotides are TGCGCCAGCAGCCAAGTACCATGGGGCGCTGGGGCCAACGTCCTGACTTTC.

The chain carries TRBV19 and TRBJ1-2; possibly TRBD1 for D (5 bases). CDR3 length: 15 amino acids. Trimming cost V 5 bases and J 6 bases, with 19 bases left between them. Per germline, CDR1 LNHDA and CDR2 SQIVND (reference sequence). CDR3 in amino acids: CASSLGTRRGDGYTF. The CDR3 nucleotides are TGTGCCAGTAGTCTCGGGACTCGGAGAGGGGATGGCTACACCTTC.

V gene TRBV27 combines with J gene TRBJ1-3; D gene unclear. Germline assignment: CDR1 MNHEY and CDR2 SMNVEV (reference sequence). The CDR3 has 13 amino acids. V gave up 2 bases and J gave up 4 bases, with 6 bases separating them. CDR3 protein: CASSLRTGNTIYF. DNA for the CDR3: TGTGCCAGCAGTTTAAGGACCGGAAACACCATATATTTT.

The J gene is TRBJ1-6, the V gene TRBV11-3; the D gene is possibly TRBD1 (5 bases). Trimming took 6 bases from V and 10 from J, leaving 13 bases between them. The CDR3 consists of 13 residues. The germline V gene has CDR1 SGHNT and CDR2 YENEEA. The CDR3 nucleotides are TGTGCCAGCAGTAATGGGGCAGGATCACCCCTCCACTTT. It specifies CASSNGAGSPLHF.

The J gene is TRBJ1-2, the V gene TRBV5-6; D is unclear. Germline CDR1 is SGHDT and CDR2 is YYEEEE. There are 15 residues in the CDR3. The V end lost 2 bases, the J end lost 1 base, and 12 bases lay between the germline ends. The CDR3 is CASSLMAANNYGYTF. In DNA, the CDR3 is TGTGCCAGCAGCTTAATGGCCGCAAATAACTATGGCTACACCTTC.

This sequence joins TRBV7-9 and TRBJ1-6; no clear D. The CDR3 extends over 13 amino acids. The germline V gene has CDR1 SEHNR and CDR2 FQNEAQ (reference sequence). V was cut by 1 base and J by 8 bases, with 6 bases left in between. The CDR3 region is CASSLVGYSPLHF. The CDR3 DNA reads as TGTGCCAGCAGCTTAGTAGGGTATTCACCCCTCCACTTT.

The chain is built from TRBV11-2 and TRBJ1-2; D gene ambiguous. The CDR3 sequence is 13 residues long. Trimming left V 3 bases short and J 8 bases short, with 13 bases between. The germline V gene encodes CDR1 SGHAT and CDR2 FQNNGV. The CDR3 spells CASSFQHSDGYTF. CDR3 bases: TGTGCCAGCAGCTTCCAACACTCGGACGGCTACACCTTC.

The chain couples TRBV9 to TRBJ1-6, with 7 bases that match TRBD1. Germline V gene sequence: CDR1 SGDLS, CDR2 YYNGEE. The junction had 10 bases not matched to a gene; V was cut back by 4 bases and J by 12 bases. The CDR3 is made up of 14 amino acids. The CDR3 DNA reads TGTGCCAGCAGCCCTTCGGGACAGTTAGGACCCCTCCACTTT. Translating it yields CASSPSGQLGPLHF.

CDR3 nucleotides: TGTGCCATCATGCGGACCAATAACTATGGCTACACCTTC. Amino acid sequence: CAIMRTNNYGYTF. The gene calls are TRBV10-3 and TRBJ1-2, with D hard to call. The germline V gene encodes CDR1 ENHRY and CDR2 SYGVKD. This CDR3 is 13 amino acids long. Trimming shortened V by 7 bases and J by 1 base, and 10 bases separated the two germline ends.

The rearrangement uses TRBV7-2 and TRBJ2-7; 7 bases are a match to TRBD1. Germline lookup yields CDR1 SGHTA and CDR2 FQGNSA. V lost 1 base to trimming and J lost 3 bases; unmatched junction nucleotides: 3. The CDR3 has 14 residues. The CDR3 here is CASSLGAGGYEQYF. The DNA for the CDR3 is TGTGCCAGCAGCTTAGGGGCAGGGGGCTACGAGCAGTACTTC.

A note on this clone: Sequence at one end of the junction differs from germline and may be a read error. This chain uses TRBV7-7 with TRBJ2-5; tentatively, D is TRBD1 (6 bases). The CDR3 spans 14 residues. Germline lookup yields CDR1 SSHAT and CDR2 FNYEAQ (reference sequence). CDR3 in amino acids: CASSWGPDLETQYF. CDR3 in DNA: TGTGCTAGCAGCTGGGGGCCGGACTTGGAGACCCAGTACTTC.

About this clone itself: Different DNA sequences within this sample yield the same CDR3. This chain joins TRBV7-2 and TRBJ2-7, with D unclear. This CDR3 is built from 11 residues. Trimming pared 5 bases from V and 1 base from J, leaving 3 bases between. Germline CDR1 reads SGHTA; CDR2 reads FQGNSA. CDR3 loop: CASSPSYEQYF. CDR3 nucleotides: TGTGCCAGCAGCCCATCCTACGAGCAGTACTTC.

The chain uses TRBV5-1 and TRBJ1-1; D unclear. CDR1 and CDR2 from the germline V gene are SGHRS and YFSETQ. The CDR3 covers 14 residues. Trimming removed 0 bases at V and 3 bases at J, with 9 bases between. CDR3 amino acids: CASSLASAYTEAFF. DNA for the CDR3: TGCGCCAGCAGCTTGGCCTCGGCCTACACTGAAGCTTTCTTT. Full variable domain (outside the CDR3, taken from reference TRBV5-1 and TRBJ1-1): KAGVTQTPRYLIKTRGQQVTLSCSPISGHRSVSWYQQTPGQGLQFLFEYFSETQRNKGNFPGRFSGRQFSNSRSEMNVSTLELGDSALYLCASSLASAYTEAFFGQGTRLTVV.

The CDR3 loop reads CASSQTSEQFF. The CDR3 DNA follows: TGTGCCAGCAGCCAGACCAGTGAGCAGTTCTTC. The rearrangement uses TRBV7-2 and TRBJ2-1; D remains ambiguous. Trimming removed 5 bases from V and 9 bases from J, with 8 bases in between. CDR3 length equals 11 residues. Germline loops: CDR1 SGHTA, CDR2 FQGNSA.

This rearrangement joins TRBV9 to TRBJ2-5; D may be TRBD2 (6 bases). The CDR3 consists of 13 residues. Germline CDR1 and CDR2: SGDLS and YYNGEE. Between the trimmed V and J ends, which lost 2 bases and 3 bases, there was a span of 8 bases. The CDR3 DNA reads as TGTGCCAGCAGCGTTGGGGGGAAAGAGACCCAGTACTTC. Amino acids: CASSVGGKETQYF.